A selection of T cell receptor beta chains follows, all from one sample in a study of Tregs in tolerant kidney transplant recipients. Assay used: immunoSEQ multiplex PCR; TCRdb lists only in-frame clones, some missing. Among under 80,000 clones listed, 70% to 90% were seen once. The starting material was Tregs from blood, obtained before the transplant. The origin of the receptors is a human donor who received a combined kidney and bone marrow transplant. Each CDR3 is given with its conserved first and last residue. The D gene is left open where the match is weak. Where a row states a size, it is once, few, many or the class of an expanded clone; other rows omit it.

clone_size j_call d_call v_call cdr3_nt cdr3_aa
NA TRBJ2-3 TRBD2 TRBV6-4 TGTGCCAGCAGCCCCGGGAGGGTTGGCACAGATACGCAGTATTTT CASSPGRVGTDTQYF
NA TRBJ2-1 NA TRBV2 TGTGCCAGCAGTGGACTCAGGGGCGATGAGCAGTTCTTC CASSGLRGDEQFF
NA TRBJ1-3 TRBD1 TRBV19 TGTGCCAGTAGCACAGGGGGAACTGGAAACACCATATATTTT CASSTGGTGNTIYF
NA TRBJ2-1 NA TRBV5-5 TGTGCCAGCAGCTTGGAGGGGACCACAGCCTACAATGAGCAGTTCTTC CASSLEGTTAYNEQFF
NA TRBJ1-2 TRBD1 TRBV27 TGTGCCAGCAGGGACAGGGGAGGGTATGGCTACACCTTC CASRDRGGYGYTF
NA TRBJ2-3 NA TRBV29-1 TGCAGCGTTGTCCGGGGGAGAGGAGATACGCAGTATTTT CSVVRGRGDTQYF
once TRBJ1-2 NA TRBV4-2 TGTGCCAGCAGCCAAGTAGGGCAGTTTGATGGCTACACCTTC CASSQVGQFDGYTF
NA TRBJ1-2 NA TRBV10-2 TGCGCCAGCAGGGGACCGATGCACCCAGACTCCACCTTC CASRGPMHPDSTF
NA TRBJ2-3 NA TRBV7-2 TGTGCCAGCAGCTTATTGGGTATAGGCCTGACAGATACGCAGTATTTT CASSLLGIGLTDTQYF
NA TRBJ2-3 NA TRBV5-1 TGCGCCAGCAGCCTCGAAGATACGCAGTATTTT CASSLEDTQYF
NA TRBJ2-6 NA TRBV15 TGTGCCACCAGCAGAGAGGACAGTCTTACTGGGGCCAACGTCCTGACTTTC CATSREDSLTGANVLTF
NA TRBJ1-5 TRBD1 TRBV19 TGTGCCAGTAGAGACAGGGTTTTTGACAATCAGCCCCAGCATTTT CASRDRVFDNQPQHF
NA TRBJ2-1 NA TRBV28 TGTGCCAGCAGTACGCAGGTAGGGAGGTTGTTCTTC CASSTQVGRLFF
once TRBJ1-1 NA TRBV2 TGTGCCAGTTCCCTGACGGAGTCCTCGAACACTGAAGCTTTCTTT CASSLTESSNTEAFF
NA TRBJ2-1 NA TRBV6-6 TGTGCCAGCAGTTTGGCGGGTGAGCAGTTCTTC CASSLAGEQFF
few TRBJ2-6 NA TRBV7-2 TGTGCCAGCAGCTTCGGCGGCTTTGGGGCCAACGTCCTGACTTTC CASSFGGFGANVLTF
NA TRBJ2-2 NA TRBV6-5 TGTGCCAGCAGTTACATGAGGGGGGTGGGAACCGGGGAGCTGTTTTTT CASSYMRGVGTGELFF
NA TRBJ1-5 NA TRBV19 TGTGCCAGTAGTATAGTTAATCCAGGGCCCCAGCATTTT CASSIVNPGPQHF
NA TRBJ2-7 NA TRBV19 TGTGCCAGTAGCCGACTAGTATCCTACGAGCAGTACTTC CASSRLVSYEQYF
NA TRBJ2-6 TRBD1 TRBV28 TGTGCCAGCAGTCCGTTCGGGACAGGGGGTGGAGGGGCCAACGTCCTGACTTTC CASSPFGTGGGGANVLTF
NA TRBJ1-2 NA TRBV19 TGTGCCAGTAGTATAGACCAGAAGCCTGGCTACACCTTC CASSIDQKPGYTF
NA TRBJ2-5 NA TRBV29-1 TGCAGTGGGGGCTTCCTAGAGACCCAGTACTTC CSGGFLETQYF
NA TRBJ2-5 NA TRBV19 TGTGCCAGTAGTACTGGGTATACTAGGGAGACCCAGTACTTC CASSTGYTRETQYF
NA TRBJ2-3 TRBD2 TRBV7-2 TGTGCCACCAAGGGGACTAGCGGATGGGCAGATACGCAGTATTTT CATKGTSGWADTQYF
NA TRBJ2-7 TRBD2 TRBV14 TGTGCCAGCAGGGCTAGCGGGGGGTTCCTCTACGAGCAGTACTTC CASRASGGFLYEQYF
NA TRBJ2-3 NA TRBV10-3 TGTGCCATCAGGACCTCAGGGGCAGATACGCAGTATTTT CAIRTSGADTQYF
NA TRBJ2-5 TRBD1 TRBV9 TGTGCCAGCAGCGCGGGACAGGGACGTAGTGAGACCCAGTACTTC CASSAGQGRSETQYF
NA TRBJ2-5 NA TRBV5-4 TGTGCCAGCAGCCGGGGGCTCCGTCTCCTTCAAGAGACCCAGTACTTC CASSRGLRLLQETQYF
NA TRBJ2-6 TRBD1 TRBV19 TGTGCCGCCTCAGGGGACAGAGCCTCTGGGGCCAACGTCCTGACTTTC CAASGDRASGANVLTF
NA TRBJ2-2 NA TRBV2 TGTGCCAGCAGTGGCAGGGTGGCGAACACCGGGGAGCTGTTTTTT CASSGRVANTGELFF
NA TRBJ1-1 NA TRBV6-6 TGTGCCAGCAGTTACCGGGGGGATGAAGCTTTCTTT CASSYRGDEAFF
NA TRBJ1-5 NA TRBV28 TGTGCCAGCAGTTTGGAGTCCAATCAGCCCCAGCATTTT CASSLESNQPQHF
NA TRBJ1-2 NA TRBV10-3 TGTGCCATCAGTGTCGGGTCCCAGTCGGGCTACACCTTC CAISVGSQSGYTF
NA TRBJ2-4 TRBD1 TRBV19 TGTGCCAGTAGCACCCGGGACAGGGGGCCCTATTTAGCCAAAAACATTCAGTACTTC CASSTRDRGPYLAKNIQYF
NA TRBJ1-1 NA TRBV18 TGTGCCAGCTCCGGGGGGGCTGAAGCTTTCTTT CASSGGAEAFF
NA TRBJ1-2 NA TRBV7-9 TGTGCCAGCAGCTTAGCCCCCGGGGTTTCGTATGGCTACACCTTC CASSLAPGVSYGYTF
NA TRBJ2-3 NA TRBV28 TGTGCCACCCGGGCAGGCCGCACAGATACGCAGTATTTT CATRAGRTDTQYF
NA TRBJ2-5 NA TRBV5-4 TGTGCCAGCAGCTTGATGGGGGGACAAGAGACCCAGTACTTC CASSLMGGQETQYF
NA TRBJ2-2 NA TRBV21-1 TGTGCCAGCAGCAGGAGTGGGGAAACGAACACCGGGGAGCTGTTTTTT CASSRSGETNTGELFF
few TRBJ1-1 NA TRBV10-3 TGTGCCATCAGTGGCAGGGGCGACACTGAAGCTTTCTTT CAISGRGDTEAFF
once TRBJ1-2 NA TRBV19 TGTGCCAGTAGTATCTCCAGGCGAGGCTACACCTTC CASSISRRGYTF
NA TRBJ1-2 TRBD1 TRBV5-4 TGTGCCAGCAGCTCCCCCCCGGGACAGGGGGCCGTTAACTATGGCTACACCTTC CASSSPPGQGAVNYGYTF
NA TRBJ2-3 NA TRBV6-1 TGTGCCAGCAGCAGAACCAGGACAGATACGCAGTATTTT CASSRTRTDTQYF
NA TRBJ2-2 NA TRBV12-5 TGTGCTAGTGGTTTGGTACTTGGGGGTTCCACCGGGGAGCTGTTTTTT CASGLVLGGSTGELFF
NA TRBJ2-7 TRBD2 TRBV6-5 TGTGCCAGCAGGGGACTAGCGGGAGTCCGGGAGCAGTACTTC CASRGLAGVREQYF
NA TRBJ1-1 NA TRBV10-3 TGTGCCATCGCTCAGGATGGGCCTGAAGCTTTCTTT CAIAQDGPEAFF
NA TRBJ1-1 NA TRBV11-3 TGTGCCAGCAGCTTAAGGTCGAACACTGAAGCTTTCTTT CASSLRSNTEAFF